One sample yielded the 8 T cell receptor beta chains listed below, sequenced in a study of blood T cell repertoires in COVID-19. TCRdb's table, derived via immunoSEQ multiplex PCR, lists solely in-frame clones and lacks some. The sample consists of 150,000 to 200,000 clones, around 80% of them appearing once. What was sequenced was peripheral blood. The receptors were sampled from a woman aged 80 or over with active or convalescent COVID-19.

Only a few counts were recorded for this clone. V and J are TRBV5-1 and TRBJ1-2; 9 bases match TRBD1. Germline CDR1 and CDR2: SGHRS and YFSETQ. With 4 bases clipped from V and 7 bases from J, the junction kept 5 bases outside the gene matches. This CDR3 has 13 residues. The CDR3 DNA sequence: TGCGCCAGCAGCGTGGGACAGGGTGGTGGCTACACCTTC. Its protein is CASSVGQGGGYTF.

The chain links TRBV6-5 to TRBJ1-2; D gene unclear. Trimming removed 0 bases from V and 3 bases from J, with 8 bases in between. The CDR3 length is 14 residues. CDR1 is MNHEY, CDR2 SVGAGI, per germline. CDR3 DNA: TGTGCCAGCAGTTACTCTCAGGATTACTATGGCTACACCTTC. Translation gives CASSYSQDYYGYTF.

V and J are TRBV7-9 and TRBJ1-3; no clear D. This CDR3 is built from 12 residues. Per germline, CDR1 SEHNR and CDR2 FQNEAQ (reference sequence). Trimming took off 6 bases at V and 0 bases at J, with 3 bases between the two ends. Here the CDR3 DNA reads TGTGCCAGCAGGGCCTCTGGAAACACCATATATTTT. Its protein is CASRASGNTIYF.

The V call is TRBV27, the J call TRBJ2-7, with TRBD2 matching 7 bases. Trimming at V came to 0 bases and at J to 0 bases, leaving 5 bases not matched to a gene. The CDR3 consists of 16 residues. The germline V gene encodes CDR1 MNHEY and CDR2 SMNVEV (reference sequence). This CDR3 reads CASSLSAGDYSYEQYF. CDR3 bases: TGTGCCAGCAGTTTATCAGCCGGGGACTACTCCTACGAGCAGTACTTC.

The chain employs TRBV7-9 and TRBJ2-5; D gene ambiguous. V lost 2 bases and J lost 5, with 6 bases in between. Germline V gives CDR1 SEHNR, CDR2 FQNEAQ (reference sequence). The CDR3 has 12 residues. The CDR3 DNA reads as TGTGCCAGCAGCTTATTCGGGGAGACCCAGTACTTC. It codes for CASSLFGETQYF.

The chain carries TRBV11-2 and TRBJ2-7, with unresolved D. V was cut by 1 base and J by 0 bases, with 4 bases left in between. The CDR3 runs to 13 residues. Per germline, CDR1 SGHAT and CDR2 FQNNGV. The DNA of the CDR3 is TGTGCCAGCAGCTTAGCTAACTCCTACGAGCAGTACTTC. Its protein is CASSLANSYEQYF. The full variable domain, rest sourced from reference TRBV11-2 and TRBJ2-7, is EAGVAQSPRYKIIEKRQSVAFWCNPISGHATLYWYQQILGQGPKLLIQFQNNGVVDDSQLPKDRFSAERLKGVDSTLKIQPAKLEDSAVYLCASSLANSYEQYFGPGTRLTVT.

This chain uses TRBV7-2 with TRBJ2-7; perhaps TRBD1 as D (5 bases). Trimming removed 3 bases at V and 3 bases at J, with 9 bases between. The CDR3 totals 13 residues. Germline values: CDR1 SGHTA, CDR2 FQGNSA. CDR3 nucleotides: TGTGCCAGCAGCTTTTCTCAGGGCTACGAGCAGTACTTC. It yields the protein CASSFSQGYEQYF. The whole variable domain, filled in from reference TRBV7-2 and TRBJ2-7, reads GAGVSQSPSNKVTEKGKDVELRCDPISGHTALYWYRQSLGQGLEFLIYFQGNSAPDKSGLPSDRFSAERTGGSVSTLTIQRTQQEDSAVYLCASSFSQGYEQYFGPGTRLTVT.

The rearrangement links TRBV4-3 to TRBJ2-1, with D maybe TRBD2 (6 bases). V was pared by 3 bases and J by 9 bases, with 15 bases between. This CDR3 comprises 14 residues. The germline V gene encodes CDR1 LGHNA and CDR2 YSLEER. In nucleotides, the CDR3 is TGCGCCAGCAGCCAGGGGACTTCCCCCAGTGAGCAGTTCTTC. Translation gives CASSQGTSPSEQFF.